These 3 T cell receptor beta chains originate from one sample sequenced in a study of T cell responses to AZD1222 COVID-19 vaccine. The table came from immunoSEQ multiplex PCR; TCRdb's copy has only in-frame clones and leaves some out. The sample gives about 140,000 clones, approximately 92% of which show up once; roughly 3.5% is in the top ten. The sequenced sample was peripheral blood, obtained 28 days after the second AZD1222 dose. The receptors come from an adult who received the AZD1222 COVID-19 vaccine.

Here the CDR3 reads CASQTQANTGELFF. CDR3 DNA: TGTGCCAGCCAGACCCAAGCGAACACCGGGGAGCTGTTTTTT. The chain carries TRBV19 and TRBJ2-2; no clear D. The germline V gene encodes CDR1 LNHDA and CDR2 SQIVND (reference sequence). CDR3 size: 14 residues. The germline V and J ends were trimmed by 9 bases and 0 bases, with 11 bases remaining between them.

The chain links TRBV29-1 to TRBJ1-2, with D possibly being TRBD1 (5 bases). CDR3 length equals 14 residues. Per the germline V gene, CDR1 is SQVTM and CDR2 is ANQGSEA. The germline V and J ends were trimmed by 2 bases and 7 bases, with 17 bases remaining between them. The CDR3 loop reads CSVEIGRGSSGYTF. The CDR3 region has the DNA TGCAGCGTTGAAATTGGGAGGGGTTCTAGTGGCTACACCTTC.

The chain employs TRBV27 and TRBJ1-1; D is possibly TRBD1 (5 bases). CDR1 and CDR2 from the germline V gene are MNHEY and SMNVEV (reference sequence). Trimming pared 4 bases from V and 4 bases from J, leaving 7 bases between. This CDR3 comprises 12 residues. CDR3 DNA sequence: TGTGCCAGCAGTTCGCAGGGCACTGAAGCTTTCTTT. Protein sequence: CASSSQGTEAFF.